A selection of T cell receptor beta chains follows, all from one sample in a study of CD8+ T cells in alopecia areata. TCRdb's table, derived via immunoSEQ multiplex PCR, lists solely in-frame clones and lacks some. The sample has approximately 190,000 clones, nearly 60% seen once. Sequencing used CD4+ T cells sorted from blood, obtained at week 24, from a patient treated with tofacitinib. These receptors all stem from a human donor with alopecia areata. Each CDR3 is given with its conserved first and last residue. D genes are given only for firm matches. Where a row states a size, it is once, few, many or the class of an expanded clone; other rows omit it.

D | J | size | V | DNA | CDR3
- | TRBJ2-5 | - | TRBV30 | TGTGCCTGGAGTGTCAGGGCTGGTGAGACCCAGTACTTC | CAWSVRAGETQYF
TRBD1 | TRBJ1-6 | - | TRBV15 | TGTGCCACCAGCAGAGCAGACAGGGGGACTACACCCCTCCACTTT | CATSRADRGTTPLHF
- | TRBJ2-3 | - | TRBV7-3 | TGTGCCAGCAGCTCACTCGGACGTGATACGCAGTATTTT | CASSSLGRDTQYF
TRBD2 | TRBJ2-7 | - | TRBV7-2 | TGTGCCAGCAGCCCCGCGCCTACTAGCGGGAGAGCCTACGAGCAGTACTTC | CASSPAPTSGRAYEQYF
TRBD2 | TRBJ2-5 | once | TRBV19 | TGTGCCAGTAGTATGCTTGCGGGAGGGCCGGAGACCCAGTACTTC | CASSMLAGGPETQYF
TRBD2 | TRBJ2-5 | - | TRBV7-7 | TGTGCCAGCAGCCGAACCGGGGCGGGAGGGCAAGAGACCCAGTACTTC | CASSRTGAGGQETQYF
- | TRBJ2-7 | - | TRBV29-1 | TGCAGCGTGGCGAGGGTGGACCACGAGCAGTACTTC | CSVARVDHEQYF
TRBD1 | TRBJ1-1 | - | TRBV5-1 | TGCGCCAGCAGCTTGGTCCCGACAGGGGACGAGGTAGCTTTCTTT | CASSLVPTGDEVAFF
- | TRBJ1-5 | once | TRBV15 | TGTGCCACCAAGGGTACAAAGGGAGGGGGACCCCAGCATTTT | CATKGTKGGGPQHF
- | TRBJ1-5 | - | TRBV4-1 | TGCGCCAGCAGCCAACGGACAGCGAGCAATCAGCCCCAGCATTTT | CASSQRTASNQPQHF
TRBD2 | TRBJ2-2 | few | TRBV29-1 | TGCAGCGTTGGTCTAGCGGGCGCCCCCGGGGAGCTGTTTTTT | CSVGLAGAPGELFF
- | TRBJ2-5 | - | TRBV2 | TGTGCCAGCAGTTATTTACCGTCAGAGACCCAGTACTTC | CASSYLPSETQYF
- | TRBJ2-3 | - | TRBV9 | TGTGCCAGCAGCGTAGCGGGCACACTAGTTCAGGGTACGCAGTATTTT | CASSVAGTLVQGTQYF
- | TRBJ2-7 | - | TRBV21-1 | TGTGCCACCGGGACAGGGAGCTCCTACGAGCAGTACTTC | CATGTGSSYEQYF
- | TRBJ2-7 | - | TRBV7-2 | TGTGCCAGCAGCTACAACAGGGTCTCCTACGAGCAGTACTTC | CASSYNRVSYEQYF
- | TRBJ1-1 | - | TRBV27 | TGTGCCAGCAGTGCAGGGGAAGAGGACACTGAAGCTTTCTTT | CASSAGEEDTEAFF
- | TRBJ2-7 | - | TRBV29-1 | TGCAGCGTTGTAGGGACGGCATCCTACGAGCAGTACTTC | CSVVGTASYEQYF
- | TRBJ2-7 | - | TRBV9 | TGTGCCAGCAGCGTAGCTACGGCGGCCTACGAGCAGTACTTC | CASSVATAAYEQYF
TRBD2 | TRBJ2-5 | - | TRBV5-4 | TGTGCCAGCAGCCCAGCGGGAGGACAACAAGAGACCCAGTACTTC | CASSPAGGQQETQYF
- | TRBJ1-4 | few | TRBV7-2 | TGTGCCAGCAGCTGGAGGGTCGATGAAAAACTGTTTTTT | CASSWRVDEKLFF
- | TRBJ2-7 | - | TRBV29-1 | TGCAGCGCTGGAACAGGGGGAGGGGGAGAGCAGTACTTC | CSAGTGGGGEQYF
TRBD1 | TRBJ1-5 | few | TRBV19 | TGTGCCAGTAGTATCGGGACAGGGGTTGGTCAGCCCCAGCATTTT | CASSIGTGVGQPQHF
- | TRBJ2-5 | - | TRBV15 | TGTGCCACCAGCAGAGCAGCTTTCGGGACCCAGTACTTC | CATSRAAFGTQYF
TRBD1 | TRBJ2-2 | - | TRBV4-3 | TGCGCCAGCAGCCCCCAGACAGGGAAGGCGAACACCGGGGAGCTGTTTTTT | CASSPQTGKANTGELFF
- | TRBJ1-4 | - | TRBV2 | TGTGCCAGCAGTGAAGAAAAACTGTTTTTT | CASSEEKLFF
- | TRBJ1-1 | once | TRBV5-6 | TGTGCCAGCAGCTTGGGCCGGGGCACTGAAGCTTTCTTT | CASSLGRGTEAFF
TRBD2 | TRBJ2-5 | - | TRBV4-1 | TGCGCCAGCAGCCAAATATCACTAGCGGGGGGGCCAGAGACCCAGTACTTC | CASSQISLAGGPETQYF
- | TRBJ2-6 | - | TRBV19 | TGTGCCAGTAGTGTGGACCTCTGGGCTGGGGCCAACGTCCTGACTTTC | CASSVDLWAGANVLTF
TRBD2 | TRBJ2-4 | few | TRBV29-1 | TGCAGCGTTGAATTGCGGGGGAGGGGAAACATTCAGTACTTC | CSVELRGRGNIQYF
- | TRBJ2-2 | - | TRBV5-1 | TGCGCCAGCAGCTCGGGGTACACCGGGGAGCTGTTTTTT | CASSSGYTGELFF
- | TRBJ2-5 | once | TRBV7-2 | TGTGCCAGCAGCTTAGTAACTCCGGGGGAGACCCAGTACTTC | CASSLVTPGETQYF
TRBD1 | TRBJ1-3 | - | TRBV25-1 | TGTGCCAGCAGTGACAGGGACAGGGCTGGAAACACCATATATTTT | CASSDRDRAGNTIYF
- | TRBJ2-7 | few | TRBV27 | TGTGCCAGCAGTATCCGGGCCGAGGCCCTCGAGCAGTACTTC | CASSIRAEALEQYF
- | TRBJ2-2 | - | TRBV4-1 | TGCGCCAGCAGCCAAGGTCATGGGGGGATTGACGGGGAGCTGTTTTTT | CASSQGHGGIDGELFF
TRBD2 | TRBJ2-3 | - | TRBV4-3 | TGCGCCAGCAGCCAAGAAGCCGCGGGGGGGAACACAGATACGCAGTATTTT | CASSQEAAGGNTDTQYF
- | TRBJ2-1 | once | TRBV6-5 | TGTGCCAGCAGCCTCGGCGATGAGCAGTTCTTC | CASSLGDEQFF
TRBD2 | TRBJ2-7 | - | TRBV2 | TGTGCCAGCAGTGAGCAGGGAGGGTCCTACGAGCAGTACTTC | CASSEQGGSYEQYF
- | TRBJ2-1 | - | TRBV5-4 | TGTGCCAGCAGCCTGTGGGTAACTAATGAGCAGTTCTTC | CASSLWVTNEQFF
TRBD1 | TRBJ1-1 | once | TRBV18 | TGTGCCAGCTCCTCGAAGATGAACGCGGGACAGGATTTTTTGAGTTCTGAAGCTTTCTTT | CASSSKMNAGQDFLSSEAFF
- | TRBJ2-5 | - | TRBV2 | TGTGCCAGCAGCGACTGGACAGTTCTAGAGACCCAGTACTTC | CASSDWTVLETQYF
TRBD1 | TRBJ2-5 | few | TRBV7-8 | TGTGCCAGCAGCTCCGGGACAGTACTGGGGACCCAGTACTTC | CASSSGTVLGTQYF
- | TRBJ2-2 | few | TRBV10-3 | TGTGCCATCAGTGCATCTAGCTCGGCCGGGGAGCTGTTTTTT | CAISASSSAGELFF
TRBD1 | TRBJ1-2 | few | TRBV5-1 | TGCGCCAGCAGCTTGTCCCAACAGGGGGATGGCTACACCTTC | CASSLSQQGDGYTF
TRBD1 | TRBJ2-5 | once | TRBV4-1 | TGCGCCAGCAGCCAAGAACGGACAGGGGTTGAGACCCAGTACTTC | CASSQERTGVETQYF
TRBD1 | TRBJ2-7 | - | TRBV7-8 | TGTGCCAGCAGCGGGGACAGATACGAGCAGTACTTC | CASSGDRYEQYF
- | TRBJ1-6 | - | TRBV4-2 | TGTGCCAGCAGCCAAGATCTGATCGGCGATAATTCACCCCTCCACTTT | CASSQDLIGDNSPLHF
- | TRBJ2-4 | - | TRBV9 | TGTGCCAGCACGCCAGAGGGGTACACCCAAAACATTCAGTACTTC | CASTPEGYTQNIQYF
- | TRBJ1-3 | - | TRBV2 | TGTGCCAGCACACAGGAGACGGGAAACACCATATATTTT | CASTQETGNTIYF
- | TRBJ2-3 | - | TRBV2 | TGTGCCAGCAACGGCCTTGGTGGGGGCACAGATACGCAGTATTTT | CASNGLGGGTDTQYF
TRBD2 | TRBJ2-3 | - | TRBV7-2 | TGTGCCAGCAGCGTCGGGACTAGCGGTGACACAGATACGCAGTATTTT | CASSVGTSGDTDTQYF
- | TRBJ2-4 | - | TRBV7-2 | TGTGCCAGCAGCTCCGGTGGGGGGATTGCCAAAAACATTCAGTACTTC | CASSSGGGIAKNIQYF
TRBD2 | TRBJ2-1 | - | TRBV4-3 | TGCGCCAGCAGCTACGGGGGAGCTAGCGGGGTCCATGAGCAGTTCTTC | CASSYGGASGVHEQFF
TRBD2 | TRBJ2-7 | - | TRBV5-1 | TGCGCCAGCAGCCCTGCTAGCGGGAGTGTGTCCGAGCAGTACTTC | CASSPASGSVSEQYF
- | TRBJ1-2 | few | TRBV7-2 | TGTGCCAGCAACCCGGGGCAGGGGTTGGACTATGGCTACACCTTC | CASNPGQGLDYGYTF
TRBD1 | TRBJ1-1 | - | TRBV6-1 | TGTGCCAGCAGCCTGGACAGGGCTGAAGCTTTCTTT | CASSLDRAEAFF